This TCR beta chain stems from a study of blood T cell repertoires in COVID-19. Across the study: PBMCs, B-cell-depleted T cells, or T cells were the source of the cDNA or gDNA that made up the material.

TCRdb's table, derived via immunoSEQ multiplex PCR, lists solely in-frame clones and lacks some. The repertoire holds 200,000 to 250,000 clones, roughly four fifths seen once, with about 1.7% in the top ten. Only one count was recorded for this clone. Participants spanned ages about 18 to 89 years and resided in 20 to 30 US areas. The length of the CDR3 is 15 residues. Germline values: CDR1 SNHLY, CDR2 FYNNEI. V trimming: 4 bases; J trimming: 6 bases; junction bases outside the gene matches: 4. Sequencing was performed on PBMCs or T cells enriched from blood (not recorded which). The chain employs TRBV2 and TRBJ1-5, with TRBD1 matching 12 bases. The receptor was isolated from a man in his sixties who had recovered from COVID-19. In DNA form, the CDR3 reads TGTGCCAGCAGTGCCGGGACAGGGGGCGGTCAGCCCCAGCATTTT. It yields the protein CASSAGTGGGQPQHF. Full variable domain (remainder filled in from reference TRBV2 and TRBJ1-5): EPEVTQTPSHQVTQMGQEVILRCVPISNHLYFYWYRQILGQKVEFLVSFYNNEISEKSEIFDDQFSVERPDGSNFTLKIRSTKLEDSAMYFCASSAGTGGGQPQHFGDGTRLSIL.